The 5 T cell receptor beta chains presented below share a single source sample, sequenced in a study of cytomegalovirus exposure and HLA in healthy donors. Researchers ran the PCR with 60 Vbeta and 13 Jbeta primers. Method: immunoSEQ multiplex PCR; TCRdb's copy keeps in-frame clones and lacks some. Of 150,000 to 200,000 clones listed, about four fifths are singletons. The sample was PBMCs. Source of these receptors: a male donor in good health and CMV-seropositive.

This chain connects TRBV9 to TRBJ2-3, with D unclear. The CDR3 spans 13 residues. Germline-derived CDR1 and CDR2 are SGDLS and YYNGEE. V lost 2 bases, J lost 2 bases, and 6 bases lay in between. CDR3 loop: CASSVANTDTQYF. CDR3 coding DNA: TGTGCCAGCAGCGTCGCGAACACAGATACGCAGTATTTT. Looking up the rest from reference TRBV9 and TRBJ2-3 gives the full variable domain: DSGVTQTPKHLITATGQRVTLRCSPRSGDLSVYWYQQSLDQGLQFLIQYYNGEERAKGNILERFSAQQFPDLHSELNLSSLELGDSALYFCASSVANTDTQYFGPGTRLTVL.

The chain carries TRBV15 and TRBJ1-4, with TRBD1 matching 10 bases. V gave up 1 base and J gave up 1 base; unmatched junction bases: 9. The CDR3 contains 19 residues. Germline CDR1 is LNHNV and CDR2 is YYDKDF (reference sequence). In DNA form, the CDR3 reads TGTGCCACCAGCAGAGTAGGGACAGGGGCGCTGGAAACTAATGAAAAACTGTTTTTT. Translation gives CATSRVGTGALETNEKLFF.

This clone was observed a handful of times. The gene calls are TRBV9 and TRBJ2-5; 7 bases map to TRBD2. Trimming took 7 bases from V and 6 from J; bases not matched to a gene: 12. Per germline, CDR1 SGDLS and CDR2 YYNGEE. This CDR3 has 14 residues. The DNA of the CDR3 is TGTGCCAGCGGGGAGGGAGACAGCCGTAAGACCCAGTACTTC. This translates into CASGEGDSRKTQYF.

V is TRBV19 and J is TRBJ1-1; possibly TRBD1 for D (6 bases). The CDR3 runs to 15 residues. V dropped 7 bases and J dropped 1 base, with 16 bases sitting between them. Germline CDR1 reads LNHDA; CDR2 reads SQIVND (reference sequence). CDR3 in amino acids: CASIIRTTGNTEAFF. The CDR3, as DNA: TGTGCCAGTATCATCCGAACGACAGGGAACACTGAAGCTTTCTTT.

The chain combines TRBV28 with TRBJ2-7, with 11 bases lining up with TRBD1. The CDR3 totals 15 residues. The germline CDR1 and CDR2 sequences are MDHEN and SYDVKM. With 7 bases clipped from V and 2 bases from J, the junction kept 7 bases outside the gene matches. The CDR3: CASTGRDRGTYEQYF. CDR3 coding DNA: TGTGCCAGCACCGGAAGGGACAGGGGGACCTACGAGCAGTACTTC.